Following are 3 T cell receptor beta chains from one sample sequenced in a study of cytomegalovirus exposure and HLA in healthy donors. Vbeta (60) and Jbeta (13) primers were used in the PCR. The assay was immunoSEQ multiplex PCR, and TCRdb's table has in-frame clones only and misses some. This table holds about 120,000 clones, less than 90% found once. What was sequenced was PBMCs. These receptors came from a man aged 18 to 29 in good health and CMV-seropositive.

This clone showed up just once. This chain connects TRBV11-2 to TRBJ2-3; TRBD2 aligns across 14 bases. Germline assignment: CDR1 SGHAT and CDR2 FQNNGV. The length of the CDR3 is 15 residues. J was trimmed by 7 bases and V by 5 bases; bases with no gene match: 5. For the CDR3, the DNA is TGTGCCAGCAGCATGGGACTAGCGGGGGCATATACGCAGTATTTT. It specifies CASSMGLAGAYTQYF.

The chain couples TRBV11-3 to TRBJ2-5; TRBD2 is a possible D gene (6 bases). Germline V gene lookup returns CDR1 SGHNT and CDR2 YENEEA. The CDR3 length is 15 residues. The ends were cut back, 5 bases at V and 1 base at J, with 14 bases in the middle. CDR3 nucleotide sequence: TGTGCCAGCAGCCCCCCCATAGCGGTCCAAGAGACCCAGTACTTC. It encodes CASSPPIAVQETQYF. Full variable domain (outside the CDR3, taken from reference TRBV11-3 and TRBJ2-5): EAGVVQSPRYKIIEKKQPVAFWCNPISGHNTLYWYLQNLGQGPELLIRYENEEAVDDSQLPKDRFSAERLKGVDSTLKIQPAELGDSAVYLCASSPPIAVQETQYFGPGTRLLVL.

V gene TRBV5-4 combines with J gene TRBJ2-6; D is undetermined. Germline CDR1 and CDR2: SGHNT and YYREEE (reference sequence). With 0 bases removed from V and 0 bases from J, the gap between germline ends came to 7 bases. The CDR3 is made up of 16 amino acids. This CDR3 is CASSLVVSSGANVLTF. CDR3 bases: TGTGCCAGCAGCTTGGTAGTGAGCTCTGGGGCCAACGTCCTGACTTTC.